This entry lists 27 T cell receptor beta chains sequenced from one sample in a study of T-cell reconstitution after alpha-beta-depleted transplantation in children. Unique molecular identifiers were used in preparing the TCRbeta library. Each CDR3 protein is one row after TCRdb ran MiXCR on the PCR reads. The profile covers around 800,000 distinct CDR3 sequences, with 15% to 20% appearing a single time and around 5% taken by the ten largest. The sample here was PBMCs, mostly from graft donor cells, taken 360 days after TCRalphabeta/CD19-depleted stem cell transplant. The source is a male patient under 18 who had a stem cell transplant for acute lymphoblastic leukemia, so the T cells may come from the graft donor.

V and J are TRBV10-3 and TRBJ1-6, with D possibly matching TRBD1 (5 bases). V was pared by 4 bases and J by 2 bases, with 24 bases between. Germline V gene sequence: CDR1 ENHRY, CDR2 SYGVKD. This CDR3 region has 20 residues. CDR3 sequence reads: CAISGRYRGRLRPYNSPLHF. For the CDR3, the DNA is TGTGCCATCAGTGGCAGGTATAGGGGCCGGTTGAGACCCTATAATTCACCCCTCCACTTT.

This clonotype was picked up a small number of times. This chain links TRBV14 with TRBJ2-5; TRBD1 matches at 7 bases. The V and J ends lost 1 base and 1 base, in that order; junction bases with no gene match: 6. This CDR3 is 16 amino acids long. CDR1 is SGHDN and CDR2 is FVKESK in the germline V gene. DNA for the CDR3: TGTGCCAGCAGCCAAGTTTACAGGGGACCCCAAGAGACCCAGTACTTC. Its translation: CASSQVYRGPQETQYF.

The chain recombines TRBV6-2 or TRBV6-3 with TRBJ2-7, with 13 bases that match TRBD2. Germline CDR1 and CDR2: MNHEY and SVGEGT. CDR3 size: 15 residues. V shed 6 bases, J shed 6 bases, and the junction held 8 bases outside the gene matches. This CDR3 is CASRTGTSGNPEQYF. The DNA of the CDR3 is TGTGCCAGCAGGACCGGGACTAGCGGGAACCCCGAGCAGTACTTC.

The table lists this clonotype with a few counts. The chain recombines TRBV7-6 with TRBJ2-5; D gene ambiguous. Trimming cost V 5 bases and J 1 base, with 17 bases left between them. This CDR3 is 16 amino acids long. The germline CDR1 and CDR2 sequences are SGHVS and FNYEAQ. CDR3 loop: CASSPKMRRTQETQYF. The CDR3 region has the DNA TGTGCCAGCAGCCCGAAAATGAGACGGACCCAAGAGACCCAGTACTTC.

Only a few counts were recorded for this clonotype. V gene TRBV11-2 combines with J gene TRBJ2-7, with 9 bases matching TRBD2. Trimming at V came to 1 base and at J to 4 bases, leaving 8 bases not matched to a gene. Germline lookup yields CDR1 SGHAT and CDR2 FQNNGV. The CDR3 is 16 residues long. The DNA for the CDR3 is TGTGCCAGCAGCTTAGTTTTCGCGGGAGGGGGATACGAGCAGTACTTC. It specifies CASSLVFAGGGYEQYF.

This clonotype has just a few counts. The CDR3 region has the DNA TGTGCCACCAGCCCCAGTCGGAAGATTACCTACTCTGGGGCCAACGTCCTGACTTTC. Its translation is CATSPSRKITYSGANVLTF. The chain recombines TRBV15 with TRBJ2-6, with D uncertain. This CDR3 spans 19 amino acids. Looked up from germline, CDR1 is LNHNV and CDR2 is YYDKDF (reference sequence). V was trimmed by 5 bases and J by 0 bases, leaving 20 bases between them.

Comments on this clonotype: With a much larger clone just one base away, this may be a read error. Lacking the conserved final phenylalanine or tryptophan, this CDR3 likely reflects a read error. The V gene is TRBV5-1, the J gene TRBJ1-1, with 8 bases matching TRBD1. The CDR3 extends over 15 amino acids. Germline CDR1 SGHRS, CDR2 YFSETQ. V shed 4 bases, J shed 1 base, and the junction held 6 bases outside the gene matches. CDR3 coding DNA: TGCGCCAGCAGCAAGGACAGGGCCCCGAACACTGAAGCTTTCCTT. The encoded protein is CASSKDRAPNTEAFL.

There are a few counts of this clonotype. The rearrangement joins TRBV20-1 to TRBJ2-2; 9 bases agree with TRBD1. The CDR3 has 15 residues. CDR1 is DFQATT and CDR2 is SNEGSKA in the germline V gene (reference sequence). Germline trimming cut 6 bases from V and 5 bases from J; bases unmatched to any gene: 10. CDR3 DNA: TGCAGTGCGCGGGACAGGGTAGTATGGACCGGGGAGCTGTTTTTT. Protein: CSARDRVVWTGELFF.

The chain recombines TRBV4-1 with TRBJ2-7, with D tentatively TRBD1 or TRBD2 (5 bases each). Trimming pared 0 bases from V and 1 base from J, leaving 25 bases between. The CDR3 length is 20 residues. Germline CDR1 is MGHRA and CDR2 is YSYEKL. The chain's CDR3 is CASSQEGVLMEADKSYEQYF. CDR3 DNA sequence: TGCGCCAGCAGCCAAGAAGGGGTTCTTATGGAGGCGGATAAGTCCTACGAGCAGTACTTC.

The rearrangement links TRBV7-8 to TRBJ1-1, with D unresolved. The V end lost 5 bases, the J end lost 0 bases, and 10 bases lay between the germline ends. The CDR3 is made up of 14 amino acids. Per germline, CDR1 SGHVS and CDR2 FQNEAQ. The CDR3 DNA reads TGTGCCAGCAGCGCCGACACTCTGAACACTGAAGCTTTCTTT. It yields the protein CASSADTLNTEAFF.

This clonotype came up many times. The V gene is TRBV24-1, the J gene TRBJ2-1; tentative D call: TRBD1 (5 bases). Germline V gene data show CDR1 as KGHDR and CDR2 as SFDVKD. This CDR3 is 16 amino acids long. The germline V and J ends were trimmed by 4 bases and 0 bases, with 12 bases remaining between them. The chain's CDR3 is CATSDDRQSSYNEQFF. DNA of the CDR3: TGTGCCACCAGTGACGACAGACAGAGCTCCTACAATGAGCAGTTCTTC.

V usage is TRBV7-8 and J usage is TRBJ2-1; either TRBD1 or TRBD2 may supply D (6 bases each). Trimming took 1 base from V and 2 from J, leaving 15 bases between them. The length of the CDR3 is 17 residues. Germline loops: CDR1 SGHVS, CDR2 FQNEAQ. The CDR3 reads CASSLVGGGAAYNEQFF. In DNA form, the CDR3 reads TGTGCCAGCAGCTTAGTGGGGGGCGGGGCCGCCTACAATGAGCAGTTCTTC.

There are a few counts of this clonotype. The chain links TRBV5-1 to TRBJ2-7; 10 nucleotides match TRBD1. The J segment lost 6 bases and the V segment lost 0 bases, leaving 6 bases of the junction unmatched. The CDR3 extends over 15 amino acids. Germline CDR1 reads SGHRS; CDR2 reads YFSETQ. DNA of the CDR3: TGCGCCAGCAGCTTGGCCGGGACAGGGGATGGCGAGCAGTACTTC. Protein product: CASSLAGTGDGEQYF. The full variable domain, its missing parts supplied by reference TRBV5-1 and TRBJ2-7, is KAGVTQTPRYLIKTRGQQVTLSCSPISGHRSVSWYQQTPGQGLQFLFEYFSETQRNKGNFPGRFSGRQFSNSRSEMNVSTLELGDSALYLCASSLAGTGDGEQYFGPGTRLTVT.

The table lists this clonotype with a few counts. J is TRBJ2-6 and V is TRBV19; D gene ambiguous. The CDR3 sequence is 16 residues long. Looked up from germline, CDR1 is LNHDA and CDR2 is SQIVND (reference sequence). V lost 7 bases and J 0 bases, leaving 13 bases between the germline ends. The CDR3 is CASTQAFNSGANVLTF. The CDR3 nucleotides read TGTGCCAGTACTCAGGCATTTAACTCTGGGGCCAACGTCCTGACTTTC.

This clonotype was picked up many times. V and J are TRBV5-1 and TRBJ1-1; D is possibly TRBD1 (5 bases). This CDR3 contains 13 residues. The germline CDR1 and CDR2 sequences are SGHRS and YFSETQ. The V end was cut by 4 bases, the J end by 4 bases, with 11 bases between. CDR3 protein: CASSLQVGTEAFF. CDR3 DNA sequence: TGCGCCAGCAGCCTACAGGTTGGCACTGAAGCTTTCTTT. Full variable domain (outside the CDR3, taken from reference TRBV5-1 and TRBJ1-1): KAGVTQTPRYLIKTRGQQVTLSCSPISGHRSVSWYQQTPGQGLQFLFEYFSETQRNKGNFPGRFSGRQFSNSRSEMNVSTLELGDSALYLCASSLQVGTEAFFGQGTRLTVV.

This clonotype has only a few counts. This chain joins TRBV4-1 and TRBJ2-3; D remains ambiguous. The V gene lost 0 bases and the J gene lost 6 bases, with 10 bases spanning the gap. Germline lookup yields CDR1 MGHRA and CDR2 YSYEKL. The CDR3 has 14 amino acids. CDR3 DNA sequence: TGCGCCAGCAGCCAAGATTCGGCTATCGATACGCAGTATTTT. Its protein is CASSQDSAIDTQYF.

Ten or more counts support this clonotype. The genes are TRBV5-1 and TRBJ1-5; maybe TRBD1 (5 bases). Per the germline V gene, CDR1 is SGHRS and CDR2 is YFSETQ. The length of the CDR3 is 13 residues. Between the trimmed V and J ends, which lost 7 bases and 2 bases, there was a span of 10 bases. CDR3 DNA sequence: TGCGCCAGCTCTAGGGGAGGCAATCAGCCCCAGCATTTT. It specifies CASSRGGNQPQHF.

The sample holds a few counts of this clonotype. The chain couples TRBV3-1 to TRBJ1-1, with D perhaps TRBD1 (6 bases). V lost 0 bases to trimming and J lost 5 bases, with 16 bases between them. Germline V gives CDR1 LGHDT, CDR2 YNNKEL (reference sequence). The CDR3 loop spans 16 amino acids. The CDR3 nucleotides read TGTGCCAGCAGCCAAGAACGTCCAGGGGTAGGGACTGAAGCTTTCTTT. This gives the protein CASSQERPGVGTEAFF.

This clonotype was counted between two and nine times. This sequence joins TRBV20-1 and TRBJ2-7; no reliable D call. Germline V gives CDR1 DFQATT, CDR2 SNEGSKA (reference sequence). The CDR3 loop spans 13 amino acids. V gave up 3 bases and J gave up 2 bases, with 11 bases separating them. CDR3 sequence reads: CSASDDRTYEQYF. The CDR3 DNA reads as TGCAGTGCTAGCGACGACCGAACCTACGAGCAGTACTTC.

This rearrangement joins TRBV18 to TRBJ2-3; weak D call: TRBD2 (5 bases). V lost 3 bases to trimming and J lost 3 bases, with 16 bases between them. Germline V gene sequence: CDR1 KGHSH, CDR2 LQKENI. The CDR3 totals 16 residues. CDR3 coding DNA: TGTGCCAGCTCACCCGGACGGACCTGGACTACAGATACGCAGTATTTT. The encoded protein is CASSPGRTWTTDTQYF.

In nucleotides, the CDR3 is TGTGCCAGCAGCCCAATTAGGATGGCGGGACAGCTTTCCTACGAGCAGTACTTC. Its translation is CASSPIRMAGQLSYEQYF. The genes are TRBV11-1 and TRBJ2-7; the D gene is possibly TRBD1 (7 bases). Trimming took 5 bases from V and 1 from J, leaving 24 bases between them. This CDR3 contains 18 residues. The germline gives CDR1 SGHAT, CDR2 FQDESV (reference sequence).

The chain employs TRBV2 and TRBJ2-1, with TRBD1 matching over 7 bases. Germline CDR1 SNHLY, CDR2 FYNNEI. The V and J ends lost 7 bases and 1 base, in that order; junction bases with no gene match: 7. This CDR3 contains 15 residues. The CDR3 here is CASTGGRGSYNEQFF. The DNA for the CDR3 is TGTGCCAGCACTGGAGGCAGGGGGTCCTACAATGAGCAGTTCTTC.

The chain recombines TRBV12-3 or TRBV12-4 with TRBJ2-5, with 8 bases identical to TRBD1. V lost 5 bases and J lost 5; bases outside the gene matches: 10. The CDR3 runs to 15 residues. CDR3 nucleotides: TGTGCCAGCAGTCCGCACAGGGGGAGGTTGGAGACCCAGTACTTC. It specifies CASSPHRGRLETQYF.

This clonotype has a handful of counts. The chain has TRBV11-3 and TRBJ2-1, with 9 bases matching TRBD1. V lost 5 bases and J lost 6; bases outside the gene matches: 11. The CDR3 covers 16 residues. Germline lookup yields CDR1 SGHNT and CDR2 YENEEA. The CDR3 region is CASSPMGQGVSNEQFF. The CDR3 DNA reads TGTGCCAGCAGCCCTATGGGACAGGGCGTCTCCAATGAGCAGTTCTTC. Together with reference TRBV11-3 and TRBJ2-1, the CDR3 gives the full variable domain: EAGVVQSPRYKIIEKKQPVAFWCNPISGHNTLYWYLQNLGQGPELLIRYENEEAVDDSQLPKDRFSAERLKGVDSTLKIQPAELGDSAVYLCASSPMGQGVSNEQFFGPGTRLTVL.

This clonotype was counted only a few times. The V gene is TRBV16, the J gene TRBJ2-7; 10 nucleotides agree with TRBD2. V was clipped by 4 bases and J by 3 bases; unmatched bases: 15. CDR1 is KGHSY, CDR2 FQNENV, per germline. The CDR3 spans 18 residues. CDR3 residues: CASSLSTAGGPAVYEQYF. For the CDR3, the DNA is TGTGCCAGCAGCCTCTCGACAGCGGGAGGGCCCGCGGTCTACGAGCAGTACTTC.

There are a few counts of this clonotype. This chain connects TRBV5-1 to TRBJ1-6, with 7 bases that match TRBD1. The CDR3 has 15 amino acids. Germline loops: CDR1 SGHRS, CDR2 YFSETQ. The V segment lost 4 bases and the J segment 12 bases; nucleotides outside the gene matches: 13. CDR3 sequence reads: CASSTSGQDYEPLHF. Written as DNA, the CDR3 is TGCGCCAGCAGCACCTCTGGACAGGACTACGAACCCCTCCACTTT.

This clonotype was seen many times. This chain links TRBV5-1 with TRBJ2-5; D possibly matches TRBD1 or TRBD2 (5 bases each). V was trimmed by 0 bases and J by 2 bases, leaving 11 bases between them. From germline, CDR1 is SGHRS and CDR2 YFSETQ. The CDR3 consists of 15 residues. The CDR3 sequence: CASSLGDRAQETQYF. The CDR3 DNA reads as TGCGCCAGCAGCTTGGGGGACCGTGCTCAAGAGACCCAGTACTTC. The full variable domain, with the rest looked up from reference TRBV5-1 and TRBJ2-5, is KAGVTQTPRYLIKTRGQQVTLSCSPISGHRSVSWYQQTPGQGLQFLFEYFSETQRNKGNFPGRFSGRQFSNSRSEMNVSTLELGDSALYLCASSLGDRAQETQYFGPGTRLLVL.